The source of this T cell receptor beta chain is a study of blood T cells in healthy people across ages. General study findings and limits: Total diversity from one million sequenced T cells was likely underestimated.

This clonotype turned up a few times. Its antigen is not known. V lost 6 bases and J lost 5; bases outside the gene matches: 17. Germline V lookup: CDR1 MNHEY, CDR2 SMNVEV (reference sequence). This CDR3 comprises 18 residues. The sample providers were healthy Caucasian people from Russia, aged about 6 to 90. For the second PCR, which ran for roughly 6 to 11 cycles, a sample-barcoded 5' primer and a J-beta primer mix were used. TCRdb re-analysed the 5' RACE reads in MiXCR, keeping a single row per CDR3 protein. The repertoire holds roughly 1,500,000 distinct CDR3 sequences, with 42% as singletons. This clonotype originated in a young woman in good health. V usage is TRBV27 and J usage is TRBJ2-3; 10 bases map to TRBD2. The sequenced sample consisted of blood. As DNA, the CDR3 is TGTGCCAGCAGCCGGTGGGCTAGCGGGAGTATAGCAGGAGATACGCAGTATTTT. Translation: CASSRWASGSIAGDTQYF.